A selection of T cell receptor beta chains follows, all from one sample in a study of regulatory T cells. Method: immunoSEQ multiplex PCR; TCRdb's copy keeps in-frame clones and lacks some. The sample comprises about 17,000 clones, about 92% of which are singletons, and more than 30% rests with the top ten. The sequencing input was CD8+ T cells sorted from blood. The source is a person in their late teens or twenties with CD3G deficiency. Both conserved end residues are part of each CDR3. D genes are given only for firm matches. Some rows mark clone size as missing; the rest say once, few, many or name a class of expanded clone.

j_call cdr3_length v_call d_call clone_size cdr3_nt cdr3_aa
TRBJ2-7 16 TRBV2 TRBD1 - TGTGCCAGCAACGGTTATCGAGGGGACAGGGCTCACGAGCAGTACTTC CASNGYRGDRAHEQYF
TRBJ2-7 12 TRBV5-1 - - TGCGCCAGCAGGTTAGATTCGGGAGAGCAGTACTTC CASRLDSGEQYF
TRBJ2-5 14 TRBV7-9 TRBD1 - TGTGCCAGCAGCTCCGGGACAGGGAAAGAGACCCAGTACTTC CASSSGTGKETQYF
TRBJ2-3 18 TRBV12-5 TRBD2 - TGTGCTAGTGGAAAAACTCTAGGACTAGCGGGGATCACAGATACGCAGTATTTT CASGKTLGLAGITDTQYF
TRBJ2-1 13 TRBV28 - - TGTGCCAGCAGTTTACGAGGGCCCAATGAGCAGTTCTTC CASSLRGPNEQFF
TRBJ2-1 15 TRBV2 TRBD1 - TGTGCCAGCAGTCCCCCGGGACAGGGGCCCGGTGAGCAGTTCTTC CASSPPGQGPGEQFF
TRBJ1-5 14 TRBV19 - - TGTGCCAGTAGTGCGGGCTACGGCTATCAGCCCCAGCATTTT CASSAGYGYQPQHF
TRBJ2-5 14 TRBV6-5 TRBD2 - TGTGCCAGCAGGTCGGGACTATCTGGAGAGACCCAGTACTTC CASRSGLSGETQYF
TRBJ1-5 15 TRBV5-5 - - TGTGCCAGCAGCGCGGCAGGGTTGGTCGGTCAGCCCCAGCATTTT CASSAAGLVGQPQHF
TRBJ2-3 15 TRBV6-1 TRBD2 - TGTGCCAGCAGTCAAGTAGCGGGAGGGGGAGATACGCAGTATTTT CASSQVAGGGDTQYF
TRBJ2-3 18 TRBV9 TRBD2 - TGTGCCAGCAGCGTAGAGTCTAGCGGGGGGGAAGGCACAGATACGCAGTATTTT CASSVESSGGEGTDTQYF
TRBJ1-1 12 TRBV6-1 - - TGTGCCAGCAGTTGGGGGTACACTGAAGCTTTCTTT CASSWGYTEAFF
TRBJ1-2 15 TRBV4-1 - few TGCGCCAGCAGCCACCCGAATTCGGGGGGGGACGGCTACACCTTC CASSHPNSGGDGYTF
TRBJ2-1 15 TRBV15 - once TGTGCCACCAGCAGAGATTGGGACCCCTACAATGAGCAGTTCTTC CATSRDWDPYNEQFF
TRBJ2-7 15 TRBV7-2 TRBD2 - TGTGCCAGCAGCCGCGGACTAGCGGGGGGGGACGAGCAGTACTTC CASSRGLAGGDEQYF
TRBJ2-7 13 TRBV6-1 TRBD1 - TGTGCCAGCAGCCTCAGGGGGACATACGAGCAGTACTTC CASSLRGTYEQYF
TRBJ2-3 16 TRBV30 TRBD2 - TGTGCCTGGAGTGGGCTTAGCGGGGGGATCACAGATACGCAGTATTTT CAWSGLSGGITDTQYF
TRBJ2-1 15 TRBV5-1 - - TGCGCCAGCAGCTCAGACGCCTTTGAGGGCAATGAGCAGTTCTTC CASSSDAFEGNEQFF
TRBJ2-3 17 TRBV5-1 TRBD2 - TGCGCCAGCAGCAACGGGACTAGCGGGCCTAGCACAGATACGCAGTATTTT CASSNGTSGPSTDTQYF
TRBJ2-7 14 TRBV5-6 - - TGTGCCAGCAGCTTTTCAGGGACTGGATACGAGCAGTACTTC CASSFSGTGYEQYF
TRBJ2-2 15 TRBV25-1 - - TGTGCCAGCAGTGAATGGGAGACGGAGACCGGGGAGCTGTTTTTT CASSEWETETGELFF
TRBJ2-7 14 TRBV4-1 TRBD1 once TGCGCCAGCAGCCAAGGGACAGGCCTCTACGAGCAGTACTTC CASSQGTGLYEQYF
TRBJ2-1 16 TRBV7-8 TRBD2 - TGTGCCAGCAGCTTCCGAGGACTAGCCACTTACAATGAGCAGTTCTTC CASSFRGLATYNEQFF
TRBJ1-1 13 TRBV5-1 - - TGCGCCAGCAGCTTGGCATTGAACACTGAAGCTTTCTTT CASSLALNTEAFF
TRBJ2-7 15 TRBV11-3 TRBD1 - TGTGCCAGCAGCTTGGGGTTCGGGACAGCCTACGAGCAGTACTTC CASSLGFGTAYEQYF
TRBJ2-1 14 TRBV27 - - TGTGCCAGCAGTCACCGGGGCCTAAACAATGAGCAGTTCTTC CASSHRGLNNEQFF
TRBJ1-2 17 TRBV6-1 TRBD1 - TGTGCCAGCAGTGAGATGGGGAACGGACAGGGGTTGGATGGCTACACCTTC CASSEMGNGQGLDGYTF
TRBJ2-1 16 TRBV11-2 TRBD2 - TGTGCCAGCAGCTCGCTGACTAGCGGGGGGGCGGGTGAGCAGTTCTTC CASSSLTSGGAGEQFF
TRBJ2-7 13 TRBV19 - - TGTGCCAGTAGTATAACAGGGAATCACGAGCAGTACTTC CASSITGNHEQYF
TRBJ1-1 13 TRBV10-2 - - TGCGCCAGCAGTGAGGCGCAATTTCTCGGAGCTTTCTTT CASSEAQFLGAFF
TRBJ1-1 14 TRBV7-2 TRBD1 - TGTGCCAGCGGGGACAGGGGGCGACGAGCTGAAGCTTTCTTT CASGDRGRRAEAFF
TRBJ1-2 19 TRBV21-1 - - TGTGCCAGCAGCAAAGCCCTTCCCGGGACAGGGGCCGGTAACTATGGCTACACCTTC CASSKALPGTGAGNYGYTF
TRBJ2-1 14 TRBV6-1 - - TGTGCCAGCAGTGTCTCACAGTACGGCAATGAGCAGTTCTTC CASSVSQYGNEQFF
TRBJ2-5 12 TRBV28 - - TGTGCCAGCTCTGGTTACCAAGAGACCCAGTACTTC CASSGYQETQYF
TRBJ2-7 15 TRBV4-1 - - TGCGCCAGCAGCCAGGTCACGGGGACCTCCTACGAGCAGTACTTC CASSQVTGTSYEQYF
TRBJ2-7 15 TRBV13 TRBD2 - TGTGCCAGCAGCTCGGGACTAGCGGGCTCCTACGAGCAGTACTTC CASSSGLAGSYEQYF
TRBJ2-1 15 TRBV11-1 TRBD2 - TGTGCCAGCAGCTTAGGAACTAGCGGGTACAATGAGCAGTTCTTC CASSLGTSGYNEQFF
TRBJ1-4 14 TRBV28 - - TGTGCCAGCAGTTTGCGTGCAACTAATGAAAAACTGTTTTTT CASSLRATNEKLFF
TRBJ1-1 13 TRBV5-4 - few TGTGCCAGCAGCTTAGGAACAGGGACTGAAGCTTTCTTT CASSLGTGTEAFF
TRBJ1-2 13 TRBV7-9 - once TGTGCCAGCAGCTTAGGTGGTTCCTTTGGCTACACCTTC CASSLGGSFGYTF
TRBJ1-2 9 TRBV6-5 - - TGTGCCAGCCAGGGGGGCTACACCTTC CASQGGYTF
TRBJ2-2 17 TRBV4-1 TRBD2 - TGCGCCAGCAGCCAAGATGGTGCGGGGGGTGGAACCGGGGAGCTGTTTTTT CASSQDGAGGGTGELFF
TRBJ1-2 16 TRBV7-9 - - TGTGCCAGCAGCTTAGCGGAACAGGGCTTAGGCTATGGCTACACCTTC CASSLAEQGLGYGYTF
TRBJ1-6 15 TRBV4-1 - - TGCGCCAGCAGCCAAGAAGGTAGGGCAACTTCACCCCTCCACTTT CASSQEGRATSPLHF
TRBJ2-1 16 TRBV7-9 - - TGTGCCAGCAGCCCCCGGGTGGGAGCGGGCCTCAATGAGCAGTTCTTC CASSPRVGAGLNEQFF
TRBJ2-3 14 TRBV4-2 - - TGTGCCAGCAGCCAAGACATCCTGTCGGATACGCAGTATTTT CASSQDILSDTQYF
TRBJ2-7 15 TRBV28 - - TGTGCCAGCAGTGAAGGGGGGGGACTTACCCACGAGCAGTACTTC CASSEGGGLTHEQYF
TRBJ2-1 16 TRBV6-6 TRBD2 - TGTGCCAGCAGTCGAACGCTAGCGGGAGATGGGGATGAGCAGTTCTTC CASSRTLAGDGDEQFF
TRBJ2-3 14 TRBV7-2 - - TGTGCCAGCAGCCTCCTATCGGGGTTGGATACGCAGTATTTT CASSLLSGLDTQYF
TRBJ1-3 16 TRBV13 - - TGTGCCAGCAGCACCCTACAGGGCGGCTCTGGAAACACCATATATTTT CASSTLQGGSGNTIYF
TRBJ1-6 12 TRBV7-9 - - TGTGCCAGCAGCTCCTCTTTCAGACCCCTCCACTTT CASSSSFRPLHF
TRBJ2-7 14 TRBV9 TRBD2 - TGTGCCAGCAGCGTTAGCGGGGGGGGCTACGAGCAGTACTTC CASSVSGGGYEQYF
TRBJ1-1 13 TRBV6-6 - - TGTGCCAGCAGATTTGCAGAAAACACTGAAGCTTTCTTT CASRFAENTEAFF
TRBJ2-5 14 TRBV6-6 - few TGTGCCAGCAGTTACTCGGGTAGGGGAGAGACCCAGTACTTC CASSYSGRGETQYF
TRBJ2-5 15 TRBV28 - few TGTGCCAGCAGTTTCCGGGGAGCGGAAGGGGAGACCCAGTACTTC CASSFRGAEGETQYF